This TCR beta chain was identified in a study of blood T cell repertoires in COVID-19 (dated by TCRdb to about 2020). Some background on the complete study: The collaborator samples originated in the United States, Italy and Spain and spanned the acute and convalescent phases of COVID-19. The prospective study material was composed of cDNA or gDNA derived from T cells, B-cell-depleted T cells, or PBMCs. Deeply sampled blood TCRbeta repertoires from subjects exposed to, actively infected with, or recovered from COVID-19 were included in the dataset. The repertoires were released in a freely available public database meant as a resource for research on the immune response to SARS-CoV-2. The samples were drawn from two sources: the first 160 participants of the ongoing ImmuneRACE study, and 1,000 to 1,500 subjects contributed by 6 global collaborators. Nearly every sample came with metadata listing a de-identified subject ID, COVID-19 status, age in years and sex. Where available, HLA class I and class II types were taken from metadata supplied by the sample provider and were not determined by assay-based typing. Beyond this particular receptor, the publication reports: The quantity of clinical and demographic metadata differed by source and by participant and was supplied without curation.

At one collaborating source in Seattle, patients were enrolled during active infection and were followed longitudinally through the course of disease. Collaborating institutions collected whole blood in K2EDTA tubes following their own protocols. Collaborator samples were shipped for TCRbeta analysis as frozen whole blood, isolated PBMCs, or DNA extracted from either sample type. This clone was counted a single time. Which antigen it targets is not known. Base qualities are not at hand, and no much larger clone is one base apart. TCRbeta CDR3 regions were amplified from genomic DNA using the immunoSEQ Assay, a bias-controlled multiplex PCR. As for the original processing: The number of nucleated cells in each sample was estimated from the amplification of reference gene primers within the assay. To quantify the absolute abundance of each unique TCRbeta CDR3 rearrangement, sequence reads were collapsed and filtered. For each sample, productive Simpson clonality was calculated by taking the square root of Simpson's diversity index across productive rearrangements. TCRdb stores this immuneACCESS table with in-frame sequences only. Part of the clones is absent; in the studies checked, under half of the shortfall reflects unresolved V genes, and no reason is known for the rest. V and J calls and clone size follow that table, whereas D and trimming were derived from the DNA. Present in this sample are about 170,000 clones, 80% to 85% of which were seen just once. Roughly 15% of the sample belongs to the ten largest clones.

V is reduced by 4 bases and J by 6 bases, leaving a spacing of 13 bases between them. CDR1 and CDR2 are drawn from the germline V gene: SNHLY, FYNNEI. Its CDR3 holds 14 amino acids, cysteine through phenylalanine. Just the 42-base CDR3 DNA is kept, in frame starting at base 1. Sequenced: peripheral blood. The rearrangement combines TRBV2 with TRBJ2-1; TRBD1 could be the D gene, as 7 bases match. This sequence originates from an older woman with COVID-19, enrolled during active disease. The DNA sequence is TGTGCCAGCAGTGTCAACAGGGGAGGCAATGAGCAGTTCTTC. Its amino acids are CASSVNRGGNEQFF.